Listed below are T cell receptor beta chains from one sample, sequenced in a study of blood T cell repertoires in COVID-19. Assay used: immunoSEQ multiplex PCR; TCRdb lists only in-frame clones, some missing. The repertoire holds just over 20,000 clones, approximately 86% seen once, with approximately 11% in the top ten. Sequenced sample: peripheral blood. These TCRs come from a human donor in a cohort sampled during active COVID-19. The CDR3 runs from the conserved cysteine through the conserved F or W. Each record gives: D gene, V gene, clone size, J gene, CDR3 protein, CDR3 DNA. The D gene is left open where the match is weak. Size is stated for part of the rows, as once, few or many counts, or as a class when the clone is expanded.

>TRBD2|TRBV5-1|-|TRBJ2-5
CASSLGVAREAGETQYF
TGCGCCAGCAGCTTGGGTGTTGCGCGGGAGGCCGGGGAGACCCAGTACTTC
>TRBD2|TRBV7-8|once|TRBJ2-7
CASSAGLAGANHPYEQYF
TGTGCCAGCAGCGCTGGACTAGCGGGAGCCAATCACCCCTACGAGCAGTACTTC
>-|TRBV27|-|TRBJ2-1
CASSLSLSYNEQFF
TGTGCCAGCAGTTTATCCCTAAGTTACAATGAGCAGTTCTTC
>-|TRBV28|-|TRBJ1-4
CASSLVQKYEKLFF
TGTGCCAGCAGTTTGGTACAGAAATACGAAAAACTGTTTTTT
>-|TRBV9|-|TRBJ2-3
CASSESGGPTDTQYF
TGTGCCAGCAGCGAGTCCGGAGGGCCTACAGATACGCAGTATTTT
>TRBD2|TRBV15|-|TRBJ2-2
CATSRDSGGGLTGELFF
TGTGCCACCAGCAGAGATTCCGGGGGAGGGCTCACCGGGGAGCTGTTTTTT
>-|TRBV10-2|once|TRBJ2-7
CASSRDIYEQYF
TGCGCCAGCAGTCGGGACATCTACGAGCAGTACTTC
>TRBD1|TRBV6-5|once|TRBJ2-7
CASTRDSYEQYF
TGTGCCAGCACCCGGGACAGCTACGAGCAGTACTTC
>-|TRBV5-4|-|TRBJ2-7
CASSGRRTTEQYF
TGTGCCAGCAGCGGACGGAGGACTACGGAGCAGTACTTC
>-|TRBV6-5|-|TRBJ1-6
CASSRGSNSPLHF
TGTGCCAGCAGCCGGGGTAGTAATTCACCCCTCCACTTT
>-|TRBV6-6|once|TRBJ2-3
CASSYSFLSTDTQYF
TGTGCCAGCAGTTACTCATTCCTTAGCACAGATACGCAGTATTTT
>TRBD1|TRBV18|-|TRBJ1-2
CASSSTGDYGYTF
TGTGCCAGCTCATCGACAGGGGACTATGGCTACACCTTC
>-|TRBV7-2|few|TRBJ2-1
CASSTSLPDEQFF
TGTGCCAGCAGCACCTCCCTACCGGATGAGCAGTTCTTC
>-|TRBV5-6|-|TRBJ2-7
CASSPLRPVNEQYF
TGTGCCAGCAGCCCCCTGCGTCCCGTCAACGAGCAGTACTTC
>TRBD2|TRBV7-7|-|TRBJ2-3
CASSLTSGRADTQYF
TGTGCCAGCAGCTTAACTAGCGGGAGGGCAGATACGCAGTATTTT
>TRBD2|TRBV28|-|TRBJ2-7
CASLRGGAIPYEQYF
TGTGCCAGCCTAAGGGGAGGGGCCATCCCCTACGAGCAGTACTTC
>TRBD1|TRBV11-2|-|TRBJ2-7
CASSSFQGAYEQYF
TGTGCCAGCAGCTCCTTCCAGGGGGCCTACGAGCAGTACTTC
>-|TRBV14|-|TRBJ2-1
CASSYRDTGYNEQFF
TGTGCCAGCAGCTACCGGGACACCGGCTACAATGAGCAGTTCTTC
>-|TRBV3-1/TRBV3-2|-|TRBJ2-7
CASSQVPAASYEQYF
TGTGCCAGCAGCCAAGTTCCAGCGGCCTCCTACGAGCAGTACTTC
>-|TRBV18|-|TRBJ1-1
CASSREGTVIPEAFF
TGTGCCAGCTCAAGAGAAGGTACAGTCATCCCTGAAGCTTTCTTT
>-|TRBV3-1/TRBV3-2|few|TRBJ2-7
CASSPLGLQHGQYF
TGTGCCAGCAGCCCTTTGGGACTCCAACACGGGCAGTACTTC
>-|TRBV5-1|-|TRBJ1-6
CASSFGENSPLHF
TGCGCCAGCAGCTTTGGGGAGAATTCACCCCTCCACTTT
>-|TRBV29-1|-|TRBJ2-1
CSAGGGAGNPPSRFF
TGCAGCGCGGGTGGTGGGGCAGGGAATCCCCCCTCTCGGTTCTTC